Shown below are 29 T cell receptor beta chains from a single sample sequenced in a study of blood T cell repertoires in COVID-19. Sequencing was performed with immunoSEQ multiplex PCR; in TCRdb, only in-frame clones are kept and a portion is missing. The sample includes about 240,000 clones, around 89% seen only once; the top ten take over 7.5%. Sequenced material: PBMCs or T cells enriched from blood (not recorded which). These receptors originate from a man in his forties or fifties who had recovered from COVID-19.

This sequence joins TRBV5-4 and TRBJ1-6; D is perhaps TRBD1 (6 bases). The CDR3 sequence is 17 residues long. The germline V and J ends were trimmed by 3 bases and 5 bases, with 18 bases remaining between them. Germline V CDR1 and CDR2: SGHNT, YYREEE (reference sequence). The CDR3 region is CASSSAAGGGDNSPLHF. The CDR3 DNA sequence: TGTGCCAGCAGCTCGGCTGCTGGGGGCGGTGATAATTCACCCCTCCACTTT.

The chain couples TRBV29-1 to TRBJ2-1; a possible D gene is TRBD2 (7 bases). V was cut by 2 bases and J by 6 bases, with 17 bases left in between. CDR1 and CDR2 (germline): SQVTM, ANQGSEA. The CDR3 loop spans 15 amino acids. The CDR3 loop is CSVEQAGANGNEQFF. CDR3 DNA: TGCAGCGTTGAACAGGCGGGGGCCAACGGCAATGAGCAGTTCTTC.

The chain uses TRBV27 and TRBJ1-4; TRBD1 matches 8 bases. Germline lookup yields CDR1 MNHEY and CDR2 SMNVEV (reference sequence). The CDR3 has 16 amino acids. With 2 bases clipped from V and 4 bases from J, the junction kept 6 bases outside the gene matches. The DNA for the CDR3 is TGTGCCAGCAGTTTAAAGGACAGGGCCCATAATGAAAAACTGTTTTTT. Its protein is CASSLKDRAHNEKLFF. The variable domain in full, completed from reference TRBV27 and TRBJ1-4, reads EAQVTQNPRYLITVTGKKLTVTCSQNMNHEYMSWYRQDPGLGLRQIYYSMNVEVTDKGDVPEGYKVSRKEKRNFPLILESPSPNQTSLYFCASSLKDRAHNEKLFFGSGTQLSVL.

V and J are TRBV4-1 and TRBJ2-5; 8 nucleotides line up with TRBD1. Trimming removed 5 bases from V and 9 bases from J; junction bases left unmatched: 8. Germline V gene sequence: CDR1 MGHRA, CDR2 YSYEKL. The CDR3 has 13 amino acids. CDR3 coding DNA: TGCGCCAGCAGCTGGGGGACAGGTCATTCCCAGTACTTC. Protein sequence: CASSWGTGHSQYF.

This chain joins TRBV6-5 and TRBJ1-1, with a tentative D call TRBD1 (6 bases). The germline V and J ends were trimmed by 5 bases and 5 bases, with 9 bases remaining between them. This CDR3 has 12 residues. Germline V lookup: CDR1 MNHEY, CDR2 SVGAGI. The CDR3 spells CASSLTGTEAFF. DNA for the CDR3: TGTGCCAGCAGTCTTACAGGGACTGAAGCTTTCTTT.

The rearrangement uses TRBV30 and TRBJ2-1, with D hard to call. Germline V gene lookup returns CDR1 GTSNPN and CDR2 SVGIG (reference sequence). The CDR3 is 11 residues long. The germline V and J ends were trimmed by 3 bases and 6 bases, with 6 bases remaining between them. The CDR3 DNA sequence: TGTGCCTGGAGCGGGTTCAATGAGCAGTTCTTC. It translates to CAWSGFNEQFF.

The rearrangement links TRBV4-2 to TRBJ1-2; TRBD1 agrees at 7 bases. V shed 2 bases and J 8 bases; nucleotides not matched to a gene: 5. This CDR3 is built from 13 residues. Germline CDR1 is LGHNA and CDR2 is YNFKEQ. CDR3 bases: TGTGCCAGCAGCCAAAGGGACAGAAGGGGCTACACCTTC. Encoded protein: CASSQRDRRGYTF.

The chain recombines TRBV27 with TRBJ1-5, with 7 bases fitting TRBD1. Germline V CDR1 and CDR2: MNHEY, SMNVEV (reference sequence). This CDR3 region has 17 residues. The trim removed 2 bases at V and 2 bases at J, leaving 9 bases unmatched. The CDR3 DNA reads TGTGCCAGCAGTTTAAAATTTTCCGGGACAGGCAATCAGCCCCAGCATTTT. This codes for CASSLKFSGTGNQPQHF.

This chain uses TRBV11-1 with TRBJ1-1; TRBD1 aligns across 9 bases. The CDR3 consists of 14 residues. In germline, CDR1 is SGHAT, CDR2 FQDESV (reference sequence). The V gene end was trimmed by 3 bases and the J gene end by 5 bases; junction bases not matched to a gene: 4. As DNA, the CDR3 is TGTGCCAGCAGCTTTGTACAGGGGGCAACTGAAGCTTTCTTT. Translating gives CASSFVQGATEAFF.

The chain employs TRBV29-1 and TRBJ2-2, with TRBD2 matching 10 bases. The junction had 12 bases not matched to a gene; V was cut back by 7 bases and J by 4 bases. The germline CDR1 and CDR2 sequences are SQVTM and ANQGSEA. CDR3 length: 16 residues. The CDR3 nucleotides read TGCAGCGCCGAGGGTGGAGCGGGGGGGCGCACCGGGGAGCTGTTTTTT. This translates into CSAEGGAGGRTGELFF.

The chain joins TRBV5-6 to TRBJ1-1; TRBD1 is a possible D gene (6 bases). V lost 1 base and J 10 bases, leaving 17 bases between the germline ends. From germline, CDR1 is SGHDT and CDR2 YYEEEE. The CDR3 extends over 14 amino acids. CDR3 in amino acids: CASSLSAGVNGAFF. The CDR3 DNA reads as TGTGCCAGCAGCTTGTCGGCAGGGGTCAATGGAGCTTTCTTT. The full variable domain, its missing parts supplied by reference TRBV5-6 and TRBJ1-1, is DAGVTQSPTHLIKTRGQQVTLRCSPKSGHDTVSWYQQALGQGPQFIFQYYEEEERQRGNFPDRFSGHQFPNYSSELNVNALLLGDSALYLCASSLSAGVNGAFFGQGTRLTVV.

J is TRBJ1-1 and V is TRBV13; possibly TRBD1 for D (5 bases). The CDR3 runs 12 residues. Germline lookup yields CDR1 PRHDT and CDR2 FYEKMQ (reference sequence). Between the trimmed V and J ends, which lost 3 bases and 4 bases, there was a span of 6 bases. CDR3 nucleotides: TGTGCCAGCAGCTTGGGGCTCACTGAAGCTTTCTTT. Its translation: CASSLGLTEAFF.

The J gene is TRBJ2-3, the V gene TRBV4-3; 10 positions agree with TRBD2. Germline V gene sequence: CDR1 LGHNA, CDR2 YSLEER. The CDR3 covers 18 residues. After removal of 3 bases from V and 4 bases from J, the junction contained 13 bases not matched to a gene. CDR3 nucleotide sequence: TGCGCCAGCAGCCATCAATCCTCCAGCGGGAGGGCCGCAGATACGCAGTATTTT. Translated, it gives CASSHQSSSGRAADTQYF.

V gene TRBV5-1 combines with J gene TRBJ2-3; no definite D call. CDR1 is SGHRS and CDR2 is YFSETQ in the germline V gene. CDR3 size: 15 residues. V lost 0 bases and J 2 bases, leaving 10 bases between the germline ends. As DNA, the CDR3 is TGCGCCAGCAGCTTGGTGTCAGTCCTCACAGATACGCAGTATTTT. Translated: CASSLVSVLTDTQYF.

The chain has TRBV15 and TRBJ1-2; tentative D call: TRBD1 (6 bases). Germline assignment: CDR1 LNHNV and CDR2 YYDKDF (reference sequence). This CDR3 region has 13 residues. Trimming cost V 4 bases and J 6 bases, with 12 bases left between them. CDR3 residues: CATSMASGDGYTF. For the CDR3, the DNA is TGTGCCACCAGCATGGCGTCAGGGGATGGCTACACCTTC.

The V gene is TRBV3-1 (or the pseudogene TRBV3-2), the J gene TRBJ2-2; 8 bases align to TRBD1. Germline V gene data show CDR1 as LGHDT and CDR2 as YNNKEL (reference sequence). The CDR3 is made up of 16 amino acids. V shed 3 bases, J shed 5 bases, and the junction held 8 bases outside the gene matches. The CDR3 nucleotides read TGTGCCAGCAGCCAGAAACGGACAGGGAAGACCGGGGAGCTGTTTTTT. This codes for CASSQKRTGKTGELFF.

The V gene is TRBV5-1, the J gene TRBJ2-3; 9 bases line up with TRBD2. The CDR3 length is 14 residues. CDR1 and CDR2 from the germline V gene are SGHRS and YFSETQ. The J segment lost 6 bases and the V segment lost 8 bases, leaving 10 bases of the junction unmatched. The DNA of the CDR3 is TGCGCCAGTGTTAGCGGGAGAGCCCCGGATACGCAGTATTTT. As protein: CASVSGRAPDTQYF.

This clone was seen only a few times. The CDR3 DNA follows: TGTGCCAGTAGCACTTTGAACACTGAAGCTTTCTTT. It translates to CASSTLNTEAFF. This chain uses TRBV19 with TRBJ1-1; unclear D gene. V was clipped by 6 bases and J by 0 bases, with 5 bases between them. Germline CDR1 reads LNHDA; CDR2 reads SQIVND (reference sequence). The CDR3 spans 12 residues.

This clone was seen only once. The chain's CDR3 is CASSYTSGEQFF. Written as DNA, the CDR3 is TGTGCCAGCAGCTATACTAGCGGGGAGCAGTTCTTC. The chain is built from TRBV7-9 and TRBJ2-1; the match to TRBD2 covers 9 bases. The CDR3 runs 12 residues. The V and J ends lost 4 bases and 10 bases, in that order; junction bases with no gene match: 2. Germline CDR1 and CDR2: SEHNR and FQNEAQ (reference sequence). The entire variable domain, with the rest obtained from reference TRBV7-9 and TRBJ2-1, is as follows: DTGVSQNPRHKITKRGQNVTFRCDPISEHNRLYWYRQTLGQGPEFLTYFQNEAQLEKSRLLSDRFSAERPKGSFSTLEIQRTEQGDSAMYLCASSYTSGEQFFGPGTRLTVL.

The rearrangement joins TRBV6-5 to TRBJ2-3; tentatively, D is TRBD2 (6 bases). The CDR3 extends over 16 amino acids. CDR1 and CDR2 from the germline V gene are MNHEY and SVGAGI. Trimming removed 2 bases at V and 4 bases at J, with 16 bases between. The CDR3 loop reads CASSYPTRGSPDTQYF. DNA for the CDR3: TGTGCCAGCAGTTACCCTACTCGGGGGTCCCCAGATACGCAGTATTTT.

The chain employs TRBV5-4 and TRBJ2-5; no reliable D call. This CDR3 comprises 12 residues. V lost 1 base to trimming and J lost 1 base, with 2 bases between them. Germline CDR1 SGHNT, CDR2 YYREEE (reference sequence). CDR3 sequence (DNA): TGTGCCAGCAGCTTGCTCCAAGAGACCCAGTACTTC. Its translation is CASSLLQETQYF.

The chain carries TRBV28 and TRBJ2-2; 8 bases align to TRBD1. Unmatched junction bases numbered 22, after V lost 5 bases and J lost 2 bases. CDR3 size: 21 residues. Germline CDR1 reads MDHEN; CDR2 reads SYDVKM. In DNA, the CDR3 is TGTGCCAGCAGTCTCCTTTTTGACAGGGGCGGGGTAGAGACAAACACCGGGGAGCTGTTTTTT. Translating gives CASSLLFDRGGVETNTGELFF.

The J gene is TRBJ2-1, the V gene TRBV7-3; D is undetermined. The V gene's germline CDR1 is SGHTA and CDR2 FQGTGA. V was trimmed by 4 bases and J by 6 bases, leaving 16 bases between them. The CDR3 covers 15 residues. The CDR3 loop reads CASSSRGGLFNEQFF. The CDR3 DNA reads TGTGCCAGCAGCTCACGAGGCGGCCTTTTCAATGAGCAGTTCTTC.

The chain links TRBV5-1 to TRBJ1-2; TRBD1 is a possible D gene (6 bases). Germline CDR1 SGHRS, CDR2 YFSETQ. The CDR3 has 13 residues. The germline V and J ends were trimmed by 4 bases and 6 bases, with 13 bases remaining between them. The CDR3 DNA sequence: TGCGCCAGCAGCCCCCGGGCAGGGGATGGCTACACCTTC. Protein product: CASSPRAGDGYTF. The whole variable domain, filled in from reference TRBV5-1 and TRBJ1-2, reads KAGVTQTPRYLIKTRGQQVTLSCSPISGHRSVSWYQQTPGQGLQFLFEYFSETQRNKGNFPGRFSGRQFSNSRSEMNVSTLELGDSALYLCASSPRAGDGYTFGSGTRLTVV.

The chain couples TRBV19 to TRBJ1-1, with D unresolved. Germline V gene data show CDR1 as LNHDA and CDR2 as SQIVND (reference sequence). CDR3 length equals 14 residues. V was shortened by 4 bases and J by 0 bases, with 9 bases between the two germline ends. CDR3 nucleotides: TGTGCCAGTAGTAATGGCCCGCTGAACACTGAAGCTTTCTTT. It is translated as CASSNGPLNTEAFF.

In DNA form, the CDR3 reads TGCAGCGTAATGGGACTAGCGGACTACAATGAGCAGTTCTTC. Translation: CSVMGLADYNEQFF. The gene calls are TRBV29-1 and TRBJ2-1, with 11 bases that match TRBD2. CDR1 is SQVTM, CDR2 ANQGSEA, per germline. V lost 6 bases to trimming and J lost 3 bases; unmatched junction nucleotides: 4. The CDR3 covers 14 residues.

The chain links TRBV3-1 (or the pseudogene TRBV3-2) to TRBJ1-2; 8 bases line up with TRBD1. Per the germline V gene, CDR1 is LGHDT and CDR2 is YNNKEL (reference sequence). CDR3 size: 16 residues. Trimming at V came to 1 base and at J to 5 bases, leaving 9 bases not matched to a gene. CDR3 amino acids: CASSQGQGAVGYGYTF. In nucleotides, the CDR3 is TGTGCCAGCAGCCAAGGGCAGGGGGCGGTTGGTTATGGCTACACCTTC.

The chain carries TRBV1 and TRBJ2-5; the D call in the table, TRBD2, was not verified against the DNA. TRBV1 is marked as a pseudogene. The CDR3 spans 13 residues. The CDR3 region has the DNA TGCACCAGCAGCCACCAGGGACGACTAGCGCAGTACTTC. Translating it yields CTSSHQGRLAQYF.

This clone was recorded once. The chain links TRBV20-1 to TRBJ2-5; unclear D gene. With 0 bases removed from V and 7 bases from J, the gap between germline ends came to 6 bases. The CDR3 sequence is 11 residues long. Germline V gene data show CDR1 as DFQATT and CDR2 as SNEGSKA (reference sequence). CDR3 residues: CSARDSATQYF. CDR3 nucleotides: TGCAGTGCTAGAGATAGTGCGACCCAGTACTTC.